This TCR beta chain was sequenced in a study of blood T cell repertoires in COVID-19. Study summary: COVID-19 samples from acute and convalescent phases originated in the United States, Italy and Spain.

Per the germline V gene, CDR1 is LGHDT and CDR2 is YNNKEL (reference sequence). The V gene end was trimmed by 2 bases and the J gene end by 1 base; junction bases not matched to a gene: 6. The length of the CDR3 is 17 residues. Method: immunoSEQ multiplex PCR; TCRdb's copy keeps in-frame clones and lacks some. The table records over 150,000 clones, roughly 84% of them present only once. This chain links TRBV3-1 (or the pseudogene TRBV3-2) with TRBJ1-5, with 9 bases matching TRBD1. Sequencing input: peripheral blood. This clonotype was sampled from a man between 18 and 35 years old with active or convalescent COVID-19. The CDR3 here is CASSQTHRGRSNQPQHF. CDR3 DNA: TGTGCCAGCAGCCAAACTCACAGGGGGCGCAGCAATCAGCCCCAGCATTTT.